This T cell receptor beta chain is drawn from a study of T cells in localized non-small cell lung cancer. This table comes from immunoSEQ multiplex PCR, and its TCRdb copy is limited to in-frame clones, with some not included. The profile covers some 25,000 clones, with 88% appearing a single time and about 9.4% taken by the ten largest. In this sample, this clone is medium-sized. Germline V gene data show CDR1 as SNHLY and CDR2 as FYNNEI. CDR3 size: 14 residues. V was clipped by 3 bases and J by 4 bases, with 12 bases between them. Sequencing was performed on peripheral blood mononuclear cells, taken before any cancer treatment. The TCR was taken from a woman aged 40-70 years with stage III lung adenocarcinoma. This sequence joins TRBV2 and TRBJ1-2, with D tentatively TRBD1 (6 bases). CDR3 loop: CASSDPGAGYGYTF. The CDR3 DNA is TGTGCCAGCAGTGATCCAGGGGCTGGCTATGGCTACACCTTC.